This TCR beta chain was captured in a study of patients and donors after allogeneic stem cell transplantation. CDR3 length: 16 residues. V lost 0 bases, J lost 5 bases, and 14 bases lay in between. Germline assignment: CDR1 MGHRA and CDR2 YSYEKL. MiXCR, run by TCRdb on the RT-PCR reads, gives a single entry per CDR3 protein. Found here are about 160,000 distinct CDR3 sequences, approximately 24% of them singletons; the top ten hold approximately 26%. This clonotype occurred a few times. Sequenced input: blood, either unsorted or a sorted T cell fraction (not recorded which). This sequence originates from a human donor who was either an allogeneic HSCT recipient or a stem cell or donor lymphocyte infusion donor (not recorded which). It is not recorded whose cells these are; they may come from a transplant donor. The chain combines TRBV4-1 with TRBJ2-1; D gene unclear. CDR3 coding DNA: TGCGCCAGCAGCCAAGATGGCTTTGGGTGGGACAATGAGCAGTTCTTC. The encoded protein is CASSQDGFGWDNEQFF.